The next 15 T cell receptor beta chains were all read from a single sample in a study of shared T cell receptors in the human thymus. Some clones are missing from TCRdb's copy, which holds only in-frame ones; the method was immunoSEQ multiplex PCR. The repertoire holds 600,000 or so clones, with over 75% as singletons. These data also formed part of another study, on human thymus T cells.

The sample comprised thymocytes. Receptor source: a boy under three years old with a congenital heart defect.

The chain has TRBV4-3 and TRBJ2-3, with D maybe TRBD1 (6 bases). This CDR3 spans 17 amino acids. Germline V gene data show CDR1 as LGHNA and CDR2 as YSLEER. V was pared by 0 bases and J by 5 bases, with 18 bases between. CDR3 in amino acids: CASSQDGRTGMLDTQYF. The CDR3 DNA reads TGCGCCAGCAGCCAAGACGGTCGTACAGGGATGTTAGATACGCAGTATTTT.

This chain links TRBV11-2 with TRBJ2-7, with 13 bases fitting TRBD2. Germline V CDR1 and CDR2: SGHAT, FQNNGV. The CDR3 extends over 16 amino acids. With 5 bases clipped from V and 11 bases from J, the junction kept 15 bases outside the gene matches. Here the CDR3 DNA reads TGTGCCAGCAGCCCTAAACCCCAGACTAGCGGGAGGAGGAAGTACTTC. Translated: CASSPKPQTSGRRKYF. Full variable domain (remainder filled in from reference TRBV11-2 and TRBJ2-7): EAGVAQSPRYKIIEKRQSVAFWCNPISGHATLYWYQQILGQGPKLLIQFQNNGVVDDSQLPKDRFSAERLKGVDSTLKIQPAKLEDSAVYLCASSPKPQTSGRRKYFGPGTRLTVT.

This clone was detected once. CDR3 DNA sequence: TGTGCCAGCAGTAGAATAGATGGCAATGAGCAGTTCTTC. This encodes CASSRIDGNEQFF. The rearrangement uses TRBV27 and TRBJ2-1; no clear D. Germline-derived CDR1 and CDR2 are MNHEY and SMNVEV (reference sequence). Trimming removed 5 bases at V and 6 bases at J, with 11 bases between. The CDR3 totals 13 residues.

This chain uses TRBV9 with TRBJ1-4; no definite D call. Trimming took 4 bases from V and 8 from J, leaving 21 bases between them. This CDR3 region has 16 residues. From germline, CDR1 is SGDLS and CDR2 YYNGEE. The CDR3, as DNA: TGTGCCAGCAGCCCGACTGAGTGGGCGAGGGAGGAAAAACTGTTTTTT. Translation gives CASSPTEWAREEKLFF.

V gene TRBV4-3 combines with J gene TRBJ2-2; maybe TRBD2 (6 bases). Trimming pared 0 bases from V and 1 base from J, leaving 21 bases between. CDR1 and CDR2 from the germline V gene are LGHNA and YSLEER. The CDR3 is made up of 20 amino acids. CDR3 nucleotides: TGCGCCAGCAGCCAAGATGGTCTCGGGGGATTTGGATTGAACACCGGGGAGCTGTTTTTT. Residues: CASSQDGLGGFGLNTGELFF.

The chain carries TRBV29-1 and TRBJ2-7, with 7 bases identical to TRBD1. The CDR3 is 14 residues long. Trimming cost V 5 bases and J 0 bases; bases outside gene matches: 7. Germline-derived CDR1 and CDR2 are SQVTM and ANQGSEA. The CDR3 sequence: CSVSTNRGSYEQYF. Written as DNA, the CDR3 is TGCAGCGTTTCGACGAACAGGGGCTCCTACGAGCAGTACTTC.

The rearrangement joins TRBV7-6 to TRBJ2-3, with D possibly TRBD1 on 6 matching bases. From germline, CDR1 is SGHVS and CDR2 FNYEAQ. The CDR3 is made up of 16 amino acids. With 3 bases removed from V and 1 base from J, the gap between germline ends came to 14 bases. CDR3 in DNA: TGTGCCAGCAGCTTTGCAGGGGTTGGGGGCACAGATACGCAGTATTTT. Protein product: CASSFAGVGGTDTQYF.

V and J are TRBV7-9 and TRBJ1-5, with D tentatively TRBD1 (6 bases). Trimming pared 5 bases from V and 3 bases from J, leaving 20 bases between. The CDR3 sequence is 17 residues long. The germline V gene encodes CDR1 SEHNR and CDR2 FQNEAQ (reference sequence). The CDR3 is CASSNSTEQGDNQPQHF. CDR3 sequence (DNA): TGTGCCAGCAGCAATTCGACTGAACAGGGTGACAATCAGCCCCAGCATTTT.

This clone was seen only a few times. Other DNA sequences in this sample translate to the same CDR3. The chain recombines TRBV27 with TRBJ1-1, with D unclear. The length of the CDR3 is 13 residues. Germline CDR1 is MNHEY and CDR2 is SMNVEV (reference sequence). Deletions cut 3 bases from V and 2 bases from J, with 7 bases between. The CDR3 here is CASSFELNTEAFF. In nucleotides, the CDR3 is TGTGCCAGCAGTTTCGAACTCAACACTGAAGCTTTCTTT.

The chain recombines TRBV4-3 with TRBJ2-7, with 8 nucleotides matching TRBD2. Germline values: CDR1 LGHNA, CDR2 YSLEER. There are 16 residues in the CDR3. V shed 8 bases, J shed 2 bases, and the junction held 14 bases outside the gene matches. In nucleotides, the CDR3 is TGCGCCAGCTCCCTCAAGGTGTCGGGGGGGACCTACGAGCAGTACTTC. Residues: CASSLKVSGGTYEQYF.

In its sample, this clone was seen a few times. V gene TRBV19 combines with J gene TRBJ1-1; no firm D call. This CDR3 region has 14 residues. Germline CDR1 and CDR2: LNHDA and SQIVND (reference sequence). Trimming took off 3 bases at V and 0 bases at J, with 8 bases between the two ends. In nucleotides, the CDR3 is TGTGCCAGTAGTATGTACACCATGAACACTGAAGCTTTCTTT. This translates into CASSMYTMNTEAFF.

V gene TRBV28 combines with J gene TRBJ1-5; D not certain. The CDR3 sequence is 18 residues long. V dropped 4 bases and J dropped 0 bases, with 19 bases sitting between them. In germline, CDR1 is MDHEN, CDR2 SYDVKM. The CDR3 protein is CASSSYPNEGDSNQPQHF. The CDR3 DNA reads as TGTGCCAGCAGTTCATACCCCAACGAGGGAGATAGCAATCAGCCCCAGCATTTT.

This clone occurred a few times. The rearrangement joins TRBV5-4 to TRBJ2-3; 10 positions match TRBD2. The germline gives CDR1 SGHNT, CDR2 YYREEE (reference sequence). J was trimmed by 6 bases and V by 1 base; bases with no gene match: 5. The CDR3 runs 15 residues. The CDR3 region is CASSLRLAGVDTQYF. CDR3 coding DNA: TGTGCCAGCAGCTTGCGGCTAGCGGGAGTGGATACGCAGTATTTT.

The chain combines TRBV25-1 with TRBJ2-1; the match to TRBD1 covers 7 bases. Trimming at V came to 5 bases and at J to 5 bases, leaving 6 bases not matched to a gene. The germline CDR1 and CDR2 sequences are MGHDK and SYGVNS. The CDR3 runs to 14 residues. The CDR3 region has the DNA TGTGCCAGCAGTACCGGGACAGCTAACAATGAGCAGTTCTTC. This translates into CASSTGTANNEQFF. The variable domain in full, completed from reference TRBV25-1 and TRBJ2-1, reads EADIYQTPRYLVIGTGKKITLECSQTMGHDKMYWYQQDPGMELHLIHYSYGVNSTEKGDLSSESTVSRIRTEHFPLTLESARPSHTSQYLCASSTGTANNEQFFGPGTRLTVL.

V usage is TRBV9 and J usage is TRBJ1-3; 8 nucleotides line up with TRBD1. This CDR3 contains 16 residues. CDR1 and CDR2 (germline): SGDLS, YYNGEE. Trimming at V came to 3 bases and at J to 6 bases, leaving 11 bases not matched to a gene. The DNA of the CDR3 is TGTGCCAGCAGCGGAAACGAGGGACAGGTGAAAAACACCATATATTTT. Residues: CASSGNEGQVKNTIYF.